What follows are 32 T cell receptor beta chains derived from one specimen sequenced in a study of T cells in Graves' hyperthyroidism and ophthalmopathy. The investigators amplified TCR beta CDR3 regions from RNA transcripts. TCR CDR3 regions were first amplified by RT-PCR with HTBI primers. TCRdb called the multiplex PCR reads again in MiXCR, with one record for every CDR3 protein. The sample yields about 260,000 distinct CDR3 sequences, around 15% seen once. Material: blood. These receptors all come from a woman aged 18-30 years with Graves' ophthalmopathy.

This clonotype came up many times. The chain employs TRBV24-1 and TRBJ2-2; D is unclear. The ends were cut back, 1 base at V and 4 bases at J, with 9 bases in the middle. The CDR3 extends over 15 amino acids. The germline CDR1 and CDR2 sequences are KGHDR and SFDVKD. DNA for the CDR3: TGTGCCACCAGTGATTTATCCCAAGGCACCGGGGAGCTGTTTTTT. This encodes CATSDLSQGTGELFF.

V usage is TRBV29-1 and J usage is TRBJ2-3; TRBD2 matches 11 bases. Germline CDR1 is SQVTM and CDR2 is ANQGSEA. After removal of 6 bases from V and 4 bases from J, the junction contained 12 bases not matched to a gene. The CDR3 spans 16 residues. CDR3 nucleotide sequence: TGCAGCGTCTGTTTGATCGGGACTAGCGGATCAGATACGCAGTATTTT. It translates to CSVCLIGTSGSDTQYF.

This clonotype was seen ten or more times. V is TRBV5-5 and J is TRBJ1-6; D is unclear. Looked up from germline, CDR1 is SGHKS and CDR2 is YYEKEE (reference sequence). The CDR3 sequence is 13 residues long. V dropped 0 bases and J dropped 11 bases, with 9 bases sitting between them. The CDR3 protein is CASSLGRPTPLHF. CDR3 DNA: TGTGCCAGCAGCTTGGGCAGGCCGACACCCCTCCACTTT.

Many counts were recorded for this clonotype. The genes are TRBV7-2 and TRBJ2-1; D unresolved. CDR1 SGHTA and CDR2 FQGNSA come from the germline V gene. Trimming cost V 4 bases and J 12 bases, with 10 bases left between them. The length of the CDR3 is 11 residues. The DNA of the CDR3 is TGTGCCAGCAGCTCGGTCGTAGTGCAGTTCTTC. Translated: CASSSVVVQFF. Full variable domain (rest looked up from reference TRBV7-2 and TRBJ2-1): GAGVSQSPSNKVTEKGKDVELRCDPISGHTALYWYRQSLGQGLEFLIYFQGNSAPDKSGLPSDRFSAERTGGSVSTLTIQRTQQEDSAVYLCASSSVVVQFFGPGTRLTVL.

This clonotype was counted many times. The rearrangement uses TRBV28 and TRBJ1-1; weak D call: TRBD1 (5 bases). This CDR3 spans 12 amino acids. The germline V gene encodes CDR1 MDHEN and CDR2 SYDVKM. Trimming stripped 3 bases from V and 6 bases from J, with 8 bases between. CDR3 nucleotides: TGTGCCAGCAGTTTGTGGGGGTCTGAAGCTTTCTTT. Encoded protein: CASSLWGSEAFF.

This clonotype was seen many times. The rearrangement links TRBV9 to TRBJ1-2, with 9 bases that match TRBD1. Germline CDR1 SGDLS, CDR2 YYNGEE. The CDR3 has 16 amino acids. V shed 0 bases, J shed 5 bases, and the junction held 8 bases outside the gene matches. CDR3 nucleotide sequence: TGTGCCAGCAGCGTAGCGCTGACAGGGGGGCGATATGGCTACACCTTC. Translation: CASSVALTGGRYGYTF.

This clonotype was recorded many times. The chain recombines TRBV27 with TRBJ2-1; 10 nucleotides match TRBD2. V lost 6 bases, J lost 5 bases, and 4 bases stayed unmatched. This CDR3 is 14 amino acids long. Germline values: CDR1 MNHEY, CDR2 SMNVEV (reference sequence). CDR3 sequence reads: CASRTSGTDNEQFF. The CDR3 nucleotides are TGTGCCAGCAGAACTAGCGGGACAGACAATGAGCAGTTCTTC.

The table lists this clonotype with a few counts. This chain uses TRBV28 with TRBJ2-5, with 11 positions matching TRBD1. Germline values: CDR1 MDHEN, CDR2 SYDVKM. The CDR3 covers 23 residues. Trimming at V came to 4 bases and at J to 2 bases, leaving 27 bases not matched to a gene. The CDR3 coding sequence is TGTGCCAGCAGTTCTCTCGGGACAGGGGGAAGTCGGCAGCCCATCCGAGAACAAGAGACCCAGTACTTC. Translated: CASSSLGTGGSRQPIREQETQYF.

This clonotype was counted between two and nine times. V and J are TRBV4-1 and TRBJ2-3; 11 bases line up with TRBD2. The V and J ends lost 6 bases and 2 bases, in that order; junction bases with no gene match: 13. The CDR3 contains 18 residues. Germline-derived CDR1 and CDR2 are MGHRA and YSYEKL. In nucleotides, the CDR3 is TGCGCCAGCAGTACTTTAGGGGGGACTAGCGGCCCCACAGATACGCAGTATTTT. Residues: CASSTLGGTSGPTDTQYF.

This clonotype was recorded at least ten times. The chain employs TRBV20-1 and TRBJ1-1; the D gene is possibly TRBD1 (5 bases). This CDR3 has 14 amino acids. The germline V and J ends were trimmed by 6 bases and 1 base, with 15 bases remaining between them. Germline V gene lookup returns CDR1 DFQATT and CDR2 SNEGSKA (reference sequence). The chain's CDR3 is CSAVRDPKNTEAFF. The CDR3 nucleotides read TGCAGTGCCGTAAGGGACCCCAAGAACACTGAAGCTTTCTTT.

This chain joins TRBV20-1 and TRBJ2-1; possible D gene TRBD2, 5 bases. The CDR3 runs 13 residues. V was shortened by 4 bases and J by 8 bases, with 15 bases between the two germline ends. Germline-derived CDR1 and CDR2 are DFQATT and SNEGSKA (reference sequence). This CDR3 reads CSAIGLPGYEQFF. Here the CDR3 DNA reads TGCAGTGCTATAGGGCTCCCGGGGTATGAGCAGTTCTTC.

In its sample, this clonotype was seen many times. This chain links TRBV7-2 with TRBJ2-3; 7 bases align to TRBD2. There are 17 residues in the CDR3. CDR1 and CDR2 (germline): SGHTA, FQGNSA. The V segment lost 2 bases and the J segment 0 bases; nucleotides outside the gene matches: 8. CDR3 region: CASSLSAGALSTDTQYF. The CDR3 DNA sequence: TGTGCCAGCAGCTTATCTGCGGGAGCTCTTAGCACAGATACGCAGTATTTT.

This clonotype was counted a few times. The chain combines TRBV19 with TRBJ1-4; D is unclear. Between the trimmed V and J ends, which lost 3 bases and 0 bases, there was a span of 8 bases. This CDR3 spans 15 amino acids. Germline V gene sequence: CDR1 LNHDA, CDR2 SQIVND (reference sequence). The CDR3 reads CASSIRGATNEKLFF. CDR3 DNA: TGTGCCAGTAGTATTCGGGGAGCAACTAATGAAAAACTGTTTTTT. Together with reference TRBV19 and TRBJ1-4, the CDR3 gives the full variable domain: DGGITQSPKYLFRKEGQNVTLSCEQNLNHDAMYWYRQDPGQGLRLIYYSQIVNDFQKGDIAEGYSVSREKKESFPLTVTSAQKNPTAFYLCASSIRGATNEKLFFGSGTQLSVL.

The gene calls are TRBV7-6 and TRBJ2-6; D may be TRBD1 or TRBD2 (6 bases each). Trimming cost V 1 base and J 3 bases, with 10 bases left between them. Per the germline V gene, CDR1 is SGHVS and CDR2 is FNYEAQ. The CDR3 is 16 amino acids. The CDR3 DNA is TGTGCCAGCAGCTTAGAAGGGGGGTATGGGGCCAACGTCCTGACTTTC. Its translation: CASSLEGGYGANVLTF.

This clonotype was counted ten times or more. The chain combines TRBV28 with TRBJ1-5; TRBD1 aligns across 11 bases. The V gene end was trimmed by 6 bases and the J gene end by 7 bases; junction bases not matched to a gene: 11. The germline CDR1 and CDR2 sequences are MDHEN and SYDVKM. The CDR3 has 16 amino acids. CDR3 in amino acids: CASRTGTGGSRQPQHF. DNA for the CDR3: TGTGCCAGCAGAACCGGGACAGGGGGAAGTCGGCAGCCCCAGCATTTT.

This clonotype was picked up many times. The chain combines TRBV5-5 with TRBJ2-1, with 14 bases that match TRBD2. Germline values: CDR1 SGHKS, CDR2 YYEKEE (reference sequence). This CDR3 contains 20 residues. After removal of 4 bases from V and 0 bases from J, the junction contained 12 bases not matched to a gene. The CDR3 DNA follows: TGTGCCAGCAGCCTAATGGGGACTAGCGGGGGCCCGAGCTCCTACAATGAGCAGTTCTTC. Its translation: CASSLMGTSGGPSSYNEQFF. Full variable domain (rest looked up from reference TRBV5-5 and TRBJ2-1): DAGVTQSPTHLIKTRGQQVTLRCSPISGHKSVSWYQQVLGQGPQFIFQYYEKEERGRGNFPDRFSARQFPNYSSELNVNALLLGDSALYLCASSLMGTSGGPSSYNEQFFGPGTRLTVL.

This clonotype was recorded many times. The chain carries TRBV7-3 and TRBJ2-2, with TRBD2 matching over 10 bases. The CDR3 runs to 17 residues. Trimming removed 1 base from V and 4 bases from J; junction bases left unmatched: 6. Germline V gives CDR1 SGHTA, CDR2 FQGTGA. DNA for the CDR3: TGTGCCAGCAGCTTAAACCCACTAGCGGGAAGCACCGGGGAGCTGTTTTTT. As protein: CASSLNPLAGSTGELFF.

The sample holds many counts of this clonotype. The chain joins TRBV7-8 to TRBJ1-5; 7 bases are shared with TRBD1. The trim removed 4 bases at V and 2 bases at J, leaving 2 bases unmatched. CDR1 and CDR2 from the germline V gene are SGHVS and FQNEAQ. The CDR3 is made up of 14 amino acids. The chain's CDR3 is CASSSDRGNQPQHF. CDR3 bases: TGTGCCAGCAGCTCCGACAGGGGCAATCAGCCCCAGCATTTT. The variable domain in full, completed from reference TRBV7-8 and TRBJ1-5, reads GAGVSQSPRYKVAKRGQDVALRCDPISGHVSLFWYQQALGQGPEFLTYFQNEAQLDKSGLPSDRFFAERPEGSVSTLKIQRTQQEDSAVYLCASSSDRGNQPQHFGDGTRLSIL.

This clonotype showed up many times. One end of the junction does not line up with germline, which may come from a read error. The rearrangement uses TRBV7-9 and TRBJ2-5, with TRBD2 matching 9 bases. Germline lookup yields CDR1 SEHNR and CDR2 FQNEAQ (reference sequence). This CDR3 region has 13 residues. Here the CDR3 DNA reads TGTGCCAGCAGCTTATCGGGTCTAGCGGGGCCAAACTTC. It codes for CASSLSGLAGPNF.

A note on this clonotype: A much larger clone differs by one base, so this may be a read error. The CDR3 carries no conserved terminal phenylalanine or tryptophan, so it likely arises from a read error. V and J are TRBV7-3 and TRBJ1-2, with D possibly being TRBD1 (6 bases). The V gene's germline CDR1 is SGHTA and CDR2 FQGTGA. The V end lost 2 bases, the J end lost 4 bases, and 14 bases lay between the germline ends. The CDR3 is 15 residues long. This CDR3 reads CASSLDQGTPYGYTS. The CDR3, as DNA: TGTGCCAGCAGCTTAGACCAGGGGACCCCCTATGGCTACACCTCC.

The chain employs TRBV2 and TRBJ2-1; unclear D gene. The germline V gene has CDR1 SNHLY and CDR2 FYNNEI. V lost 1 base, J lost 3 bases, and 7 bases lay in between. The CDR3 spans 14 residues. The CDR3 region is CASSEGLDYNEQFF. The CDR3 DNA reads as TGTGCCAGCAGTGAAGGCCTAGACTACAATGAGCAGTTCTTC.

This clonotype was observed many times. CDR3 sequence reads: CASSFPFGAISYEQYF. CDR3 sequence (DNA): TGTGCCAGCAGCTTCCCATTCGGGGCCATCTCCTACGAGCAGTACTTC. The J gene is TRBJ2-7, the V gene TRBV5-8; D tentatively reads TRBD1 or TRBD2 (5 bases each). Germline V gives CDR1 SGHTS, CDR2 YDEGEE. V was shortened by 2 bases and J by 0 bases, with 15 bases between the two germline ends. The CDR3 is made up of 16 amino acids.

This clonotype was recorded at least ten times. The CDR3 nucleotides are TGTGCCAGCAGACAAGACAGGGACGCAGATACGCAGTATTTT. Translated: CASRQDRDADTQYF. The chain carries TRBV2 and TRBJ2-3, with 7 bases identical to TRBD1. This CDR3 has 14 amino acids. V shed 6 bases and J 4 bases; nucleotides not matched to a gene: 7. Germline V gene data show CDR1 as SNHLY and CDR2 as FYNNEI.

This clonotype occurred many times. This rearrangement joins TRBV12-3 or TRBV12-4 to TRBJ2-7; the D gene is possibly TRBD1 (5 bases). This CDR3 has 12 amino acids. V was pared by 7 bases and J by 3 bases, with 10 bases between. CDR3 in DNA: TGTGCCAGCACCTCACAGGTCTACGAGCAGTACTTC. Translated: CASTSQVYEQYF.

This clonotype was picked up many times. The chain joins TRBV20-1 to TRBJ1-4, with D unresolved. Germline CDR1 and CDR2: DFQATT and SNEGSKA (reference sequence). CDR3 length: 15 residues. The V end lost 0 bases, the J end lost 2 bases, and 10 bases lay between the germline ends. The CDR3 sequence is CSARDPRGTNEKLFF. The DNA for the CDR3 is TGCAGTGCTAGAGATCCGCGTGGCACTAATGAAAAACTGTTTTTT.

This clonotype was recorded at least ten times. J is TRBJ1-4 and V is TRBV28; TRBD1 might be the D (6 bases). V was cut by 6 bases and J by 4 bases, with 18 bases left in between. The CDR3 consists of 16 residues. Germline V CDR1 and CDR2: MDHEN, SYDVKM. DNA for the CDR3: TGTGCCAGCAGGGGGGCTAAGAGGGGCGGTAATGAAAAACTGTTTTTT. It specifies CASRGAKRGGNEKLFF.

This clonotype was detected many times. V gene TRBV7-2 combines with J gene TRBJ2-7; 7 bases agree with TRBD1. The CDR3 sequence is 16 residues long. Trimming cost V 1 base and J 3 bases; bases outside gene matches: 9. The germline gives CDR1 SGHTA, CDR2 FQGNSA. The CDR3 is CASSLEGRRGLYEQYF. The CDR3 bases are TGTGCCAGCAGCTTAGAGGGTCGAAGGGGGCTCTACGAGCAGTACTTC.

This clonotype came up many times. V is TRBV12-3 or TRBV12-4 and J is TRBJ2-7; D is perhaps TRBD1 (6 bases). This CDR3 comprises 13 residues. Trimming removed 5 bases from V and 7 bases from J, with 15 bases in between. The CDR3, as DNA: TGTGCCAGCAGTCATTTGACAGGCTGGGAGCAGTACTTC. Its protein is CASSHLTGWEQYF.

This clonotype showed up just a few times. The gene calls are TRBV10-3 and TRBJ2-5; TRBD1 might be the D (7 bases). This CDR3 is built from 14 residues. Trimming shortened V by 4 bases and J by 5 bases, and 14 bases separated the two germline ends. Germline V CDR1 and CDR2: ENHRY, SYGVKD. Here the CDR3 reads CAISATGTLETQYF. The CDR3 nucleotides read TGTGCCATCAGTGCGACAGGGACTCTGGAGACCCAGTACTTC.

Ten or more counts support this clonotype. The chain couples TRBV28 to TRBJ2-7; 12 bases match TRBD2. V lost 4 bases to trimming and J lost 7 bases; unmatched junction nucleotides: 8. Germline CDR1 reads MDHEN; CDR2 reads SYDVKM. This CDR3 is built from 15 residues. For the CDR3, the DNA is TGTGCCAGCAGTTCACCGGCTAGCGGGAGGGGAGAGCAGTACTTC. Its protein is CASSSPASGRGEQYF.

Many counts were recorded for this clonotype. The rearrangement uses TRBV28 and TRBJ1-5, with D hard to call. With 7 bases removed from V and 3 bases from J, the gap between germline ends came to 16 bases. Germline values: CDR1 MDHEN, CDR2 SYDVKM. The CDR3 length is 15 residues. Here the CDR3 DNA reads TGTGCCAGCATTTCACCGGCTACACCCAATCAGCCCCAGCATTTT. Translated, it gives CASISPATPNQPQHF.

This clonotype came up many times. V gene TRBV2 combines with J gene TRBJ2-3; the match to TRBD1 covers 8 bases. The junction had 12 bases not matched to a gene; V was cut back by 8 bases and J by 8 bases. The germline V gene has CDR1 SNHLY and CDR2 FYNNEI. The length of the CDR3 is 14 residues. The CDR3 DNA reads TGTGCCAGCCGCAAGACCACAGGACAGGGTACGCAGTATTTT. Protein sequence: CASRKTTGQGTQYF.